This TCR beta chain was found in a study of neoadjuvant nivolumab and ipilimumab in lung cancer. The V and J ends lost 5 bases and 3 bases, in that order; junction bases with no gene match: 3. CDR1 and CDR2 from the germline V gene are SGHTA and FQGNSA. The CDR3 has 13 residues. Whole-study findings and limits: A small number of samples were TCR sequenced.

The method was immunoSEQ multiplex PCR; TCRdb's version includes in-frame clones alone and lacks a portion of them. The sample lists around 13,000 clones, under 70% occurring once. On this clone: Its antigen is unknown.

The material sequenced was peripheral blood, taken after neoadjuvant nivolumab, alone or with ipilimumab, at or shortly before surgery. This chain uses TRBV7-2 with TRBJ2-7; 8 bases are shared with TRBD2. This clonotype was sampled from an adult with non-small cell lung cancer. The CDR3 here is CASSRSGIYEQYF. The DNA for the CDR3 is TGTGCCAGCAGCCGTAGCGGGATCTACGAGCAGTACTTC.